The 26 T cell receptor beta chains given below trace back to one sample, sequenced in a study of cytomegalovirus exposure and HLA in healthy donors. Primers for the PCR totalled 60 Vbeta and 13 Jbeta. Repertoires were generated with immunoSEQ multiplex PCR, while TCRdb's copy carries only in-frame clones and drops some. The sample consists of hundreds of thousands of clones, around 80% of them appearing once. Sequenced material: PBMCs. All receptors come from a man aged 18 to 30 in good health and CMV-seronegative.

The gene calls are TRBV28 and TRBJ1-1; D is uncertain. The CDR3 length is 16 residues. V was pared by 7 bases and J by 0 bases, with 18 bases between. CDR1 is MDHEN, CDR2 SYDVKM, per germline. DNA of the CDR3: TGTGCCAGCATCTCACCCGGGATACTCGTGAACACTGAAGCTTTCTTT. This translates into CASISPGILVNTEAFF.

The chain recombines TRBV2 with TRBJ2-3; 9 bases line up with TRBD2. The germline gives CDR1 SNHLY, CDR2 FYNNEI. V trimming: 6 bases; J trimming: 0 bases; junction bases outside the gene matches: 16. The CDR3 covers 19 residues. DNA of the CDR3: TGTGCCAGCAGCGGCTCCCCTTGGGTGGCGGGGGGGAGCACAGATACGCAGTATTTT. It translates to CASSGSPWVAGGSTDTQYF.

There are a few counts of this clone. The chain carries TRBV7-9 and TRBJ2-7; TRBD2 is a possible D gene (5 bases). V lost 5 bases and J 5 bases, leaving 19 bases between the germline ends. CDR1 and CDR2 from the germline V gene are SEHNR and FQNEAQ (reference sequence). The CDR3 is 15 residues long. Written as DNA, the CDR3 is TGTGCCAGCAGCCGTCGACTGGAGGAGGTCCACGAGCAGTACTTC. Protein sequence: CASSRRLEEVHEQYF.

The J gene is TRBJ2-5, the V gene TRBV4-2; 8 bases line up with TRBD2. The trim removed 0 bases at V and 2 bases at J, leaving 5 bases unmatched. The CDR3 length is 16 residues. The germline gives CDR1 LGHNA, CDR2 YNFKEQ. CDR3 loop: CASSQDLGGGQETQYF. CDR3 DNA: TGTGCCAGCAGCCAAGATCTCGGGGGGGGTCAAGAGACCCAGTACTTC.

This clone was seen only once. V is TRBV5-1 and J is TRBJ2-3; tentatively, D is TRBD2 (5 bases). V gave up 0 bases and J gave up 4 bases, with 6 bases separating them. Germline V CDR1 and CDR2: SGHRS, YFSETQ. The CDR3 length is 13 residues. The DNA of the CDR3 is TGCGCCAGCAGCTTGGCCGGGGCAGATACGCAGTATTTT. This codes for CASSLAGADTQYF.

This sequence joins TRBV29-1 and TRBJ2-1; 10 nucleotides match TRBD2. The J segment lost 4 bases and the V segment lost 7 bases, leaving 19 bases of the junction unmatched. The CDR3 length is 18 residues. Germline V CDR1 and CDR2: SQVTM, ANQGSEA. This CDR3 is CSAGGGFRTSGMYNEQFF. CDR3 sequence (DNA): TGCAGCGCCGGGGGTGGGTTCCGTACTAGCGGGATGTACAATGAGCAGTTCTTC.

The V and J genes are TRBV7-8 and TRBJ2-7; TRBD1 matches 7 bases. Trimming at V came to 5 bases and at J to 1 base, leaving 8 bases not matched to a gene. The CDR3 sequence is 15 residues long. Germline CDR1 and CDR2: SGHVS and FQNEAQ. CDR3 protein: CASSTVWDSSYEQYF. Written as DNA, the CDR3 is TGTGCCAGCAGCACTGTTTGGGACAGTTCCTACGAGCAGTACTTC.

The chain links TRBV5-1 to TRBJ2-7; D is unresolved. Trimming took off 2 bases at V and 2 bases at J, with 11 bases between the two ends. The CDR3 length is 14 residues. The V gene's germline CDR1 is SGHRS and CDR2 YFSETQ. The DNA for the CDR3 is TGCGCCAGCAGCTTAAGGAGAGGTACCTACGAGCAGTACTTC. Its protein product is CASSLRRGTYEQYF.

V is TRBV4-2 and J is TRBJ2-1; 7 bases are a match to TRBD2. This CDR3 spans 15 amino acids. The ends lost 4 bases at V and 7 bases at J; junction bases unmatched: 10. From germline, CDR1 is LGHNA and CDR2 YNFKEQ. Here the CDR3 DNA reads TGTGCCAGCAGCCGCGGGGGTGGAGCGGAGAATGAGCAGTTCTTC. Its protein is CASSRGGGAENEQFF.

This chain connects TRBV19 to TRBJ2-4; 13 positions match TRBD2. Germline CDR1 LNHDA, CDR2 SQIVND (reference sequence). The CDR3 is 17 residues long. J was trimmed by 3 bases and V by 8 bases; bases with no gene match: 10. The CDR3 protein is CASGPGLAGISKNIQYF. The CDR3, as DNA: TGTGCCAGTGGTCCGGGACTAGCGGGAATAAGCAAAAACATTCAGTACTTC.

The rearrangement uses TRBV29-1 and TRBJ1-2, with 10 bases identical to TRBD1. The CDR3 loop spans 14 amino acids. V was pared by 8 bases and J by 8 bases, with 14 bases of the junction left unmatched. Germline assignment: CDR1 SQVTM and CDR2 ANQGSEA. This chain's CDR3 is CSTWTGGTSEGYTF. The CDR3 DNA is TGCAGCACATGGACAGGGGGGACTTCGGAGGGCTACACCTTC.

The V and J genes are TRBV30 and TRBJ1-2; D is unclear. The CDR3 contains 11 residues. Trimming left V 5 bases short and J 7 bases short, with 11 bases between. The V gene's germline CDR1 is GTSNPN and CDR2 SVGIG (reference sequence). The CDR3 nucleotides read TGTGCCTGGGAACTTATACCTGGCTACACCTTC. Its protein product is CAWELIPGYTF.

The V gene is TRBV7-9, the J gene TRBJ1-4; possibly TRBD1 for D (5 bases). The V gene lost 5 bases and the J gene lost 7 bases, with 26 bases spanning the gap. From germline, CDR1 is SEHNR and CDR2 FQNEAQ (reference sequence). The CDR3 loop spans 18 amino acids. CDR3 DNA: TGTGCCAGCAGCCCCCGAGGTAGGGGCCTCAGCCAGGGTGAAAAACTGTTTTTT. Protein sequence: CASSPRGRGLSQGEKLFF.

The chain has TRBV28 and TRBJ2-7; 7 nucleotides match TRBD2. This CDR3 is 15 amino acids long. J lost 3 bases, V lost 7 bases, and 12 bases had no gene match. Germline V gene sequence: CDR1 MDHEN, CDR2 SYDVKM. CDR3 sequence: CASIQGASGGYEQYF. In DNA form, the CDR3 reads TGTGCCAGCATTCAAGGGGCTAGCGGAGGCTACGAGCAGTACTTC.

The chain couples TRBV2 to TRBJ1-1, with 7 bases identical to TRBD1. Germline CDR1 is SNHLY and CDR2 is FYNNEI. Losses at the gene ends were 1 base for V and 1 base for J; bases not matched to a gene: 0. The CDR3 loop spans 14 amino acids. CDR3 sequence (DNA): TGTGCCAGCAGTGAAGGACAGGGGAACACTGAAGCTTTCTTT. It is translated as CASSEGQGNTEAFF.

The chain combines TRBV5-1 with TRBJ2-7; D possibly corresponds to TRBD1 (5 bases). Germline CDR1 is SGHRS and CDR2 is YFSETQ. Trimming took 4 bases from V and 2 from J, leaving 16 bases between them. CDR3 length: 15 amino acids. CDR3: CASSPIDSSTYEQYF. In nucleotides, the CDR3 is TGCGCCAGCAGCCCTATCGACAGCTCCACCTACGAGCAGTACTTC.

The V call is TRBV5-1, the J call TRBJ1-4, with D tentatively TRBD1 (6 bases). The length of the CDR3 is 14 residues. V shed 3 bases and J shed 4 bases, with 10 bases lying between them. CDR1 SGHRS and CDR2 YFSETQ come from the germline V gene. CDR3 in DNA: TGCGCCAGCAGCTCCGGACAGTTTAATGAAAAACTGTTTTTT. Translation: CASSSGQFNEKLFF.

This clone was observed a single time. V is TRBV19 and J is TRBJ2-5; 9 bases agree with TRBD1. With 5 bases clipped from V and 5 bases from J, the junction kept 9 bases outside the gene matches. The CDR3 sequence is 15 residues long. CDR1 and CDR2 (germline): LNHDA, SQIVND (reference sequence). The CDR3 loop reads CASSLGTGQGETQYF. The CDR3 DNA follows: TGTGCCAGTAGTCTTGGGACAGGGCAGGGGGAGACCCAGTACTTC.

This chain joins TRBV5-1 and TRBJ1-5; perhaps TRBD1 as D (5 bases). Germline V CDR1 and CDR2: SGHRS, YFSETQ. V lost 0 bases to trimming and J lost 6 bases, with 13 bases between them. This CDR3 contains 15 residues. The CDR3 reads CASSLGQYVGQPQHF. The DNA of the CDR3 is TGCGCCAGCAGCTTGGGACAGTACGTCGGTCAGCCCCAGCATTTT. The full variable domain, completed using reference TRBV5-1 and TRBJ1-5, is KAGVTQTPRYLIKTRGQQVTLSCSPISGHRSVSWYQQTPGQGLQFLFEYFSETQRNKGNFPGRFSGRQFSNSRSEMNVSTLELGDSALYLCASSLGQYVGQPQHFGDGTRLSIL.

About this clone: The conserved closing phenylalanine or tryptophan is absent in this CDR3, likely reflecting a read error. It is unclear where the CDR3 begins or ends on the DNA, so no DNA is shown, and the CDR3 is as TCRdb lists it. This sequence joins TRBV5-6 and TRBJ2-4; no DNA check was done on the table's D call, TRBD1. Inclusive of both ends, the CDR3 amounts to 13 amino acids. Germline V gene lookup returns CDR1 SGHDT and CDR2 YYEEEE. The CDR3 here is CASPVTPPGQAAI.

The chain couples TRBV10-1 to TRBJ2-1; no definite D call. The germline gives CDR1 WNHNN, CDR2 SYGVQD (reference sequence). The V end was cut by 5 bases, the J end by 7 bases, with 9 bases between. The CDR3 loop spans 12 amino acids. The CDR3 DNA reads TGCGCCAGCAGTCCGAGTCGGAATGAGCAGTTCTTC. Residues: CASSPSRNEQFF.

This CDR3 reads CASSLDIRNTEAFF. CDR3 DNA: TGTGCCAGCAGCTTGGACATCAGGAACACTGAAGCTTTCTTT. This chain uses TRBV5-4 with TRBJ1-1; D gene unclear. Per germline, CDR1 SGHNT and CDR2 YYREEE (reference sequence). V lost 0 bases to trimming and J lost 1 base, with 7 bases between them. The CDR3 length is 14 residues.

In this sample, this clone turned up a few times. V and J are TRBV19 and TRBJ1-5; 7 bases map to TRBD1. The trim removed 5 bases at V and 3 bases at J, leaving 7 bases unmatched. The CDR3 is made up of 15 amino acids. Looked up from germline, CDR1 is LNHDA and CDR2 is SQIVND (reference sequence). The DNA of the CDR3 is TGTGCCAGTAGTCCCCGGGACAGCCTCAATCAGCCCCAGCATTTT. Translation gives CASSPRDSLNQPQHF. Combining the CDR3 with reference TRBV19 and TRBJ1-5 gives the whole variable domain DGGITQSPKYLFRKEGQNVTLSCEQNLNHDAMYWYRQDPGQGLRLIYYSQIVNDFQKGDIAEGYSVSREKKESFPLTVTSAQKNPTAFYLCASSPRDSLNQPQHFGDGTRLSIL.

This chain links TRBV28 with TRBJ2-7, with 8 bases aligning to TRBD2. Germline V CDR1 and CDR2: MDHEN, SYDVKM. The CDR3 has 14 amino acids. Trimming cost V 2 bases and J 2 bases; bases outside gene matches: 2. The CDR3 nucleotides are TGTGCCAGCAGTTTAGCGGGACTAGCCTACGAGCAGTACTTC. Amino acid sequence: CASSLAGLAYEQYF. Supplemented by reference TRBV28 and TRBJ2-7, the full variable domain reads DVKVTQSSRYLVKRTGEKVFLECVQDMDHENMFWYRQDPGLGLRLIYFSYDVKMKEKGDIPEGYSVSREKKERFSLILESASTNQTSMYLCASSLAGLAYEQYFGPGTRLTVT.

This chain joins TRBV18 and TRBJ2-5; no firm D call. This CDR3 comprises 13 residues. From germline, CDR1 is KGHSH and CDR2 LQKENI. V was trimmed by 3 bases and J by 0 bases, leaving 5 bases between them. CDR3 region: CASSPRNQETQYF. The CDR3 DNA follows: TGTGCCAGCTCACCGCGGAACCAAGAGACCCAGTACTTC.

V usage is TRBV6-5 and J usage is TRBJ1-1, with D unclear. V was shortened by 11 bases and J by 5 bases, with 12 bases between the two germline ends. CDR1 is MNHEY, CDR2 SVGAGI, per germline. The CDR3 totals 11 residues. The DNA of the CDR3 is TGTGCCTCCGAGGGTGGGACTGAAGCTTTCTTT. This translates into CASEGGTEAFF.